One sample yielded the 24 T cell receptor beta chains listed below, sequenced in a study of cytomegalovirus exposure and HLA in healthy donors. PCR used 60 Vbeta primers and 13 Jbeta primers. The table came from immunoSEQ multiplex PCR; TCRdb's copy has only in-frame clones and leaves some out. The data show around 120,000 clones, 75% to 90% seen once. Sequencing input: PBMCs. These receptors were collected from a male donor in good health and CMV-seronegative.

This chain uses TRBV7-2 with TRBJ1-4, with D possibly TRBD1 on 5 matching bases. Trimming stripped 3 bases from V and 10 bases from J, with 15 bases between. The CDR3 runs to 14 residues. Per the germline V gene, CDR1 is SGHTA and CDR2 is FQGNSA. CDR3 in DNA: TGTGCCAGCAGCTTGGGAGGGACTTGGGGAAAACTGTTTTTT. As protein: CASSLGGTWGKLFF.

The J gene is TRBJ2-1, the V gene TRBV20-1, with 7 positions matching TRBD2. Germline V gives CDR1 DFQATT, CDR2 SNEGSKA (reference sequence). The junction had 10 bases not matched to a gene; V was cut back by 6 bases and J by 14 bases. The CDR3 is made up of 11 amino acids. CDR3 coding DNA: TGCAGTGCCACGTCCGGCGGGAGAGAGTTCTTC. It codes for CSATSGGREFF.

This CDR3 is CASSEATGTGVRSNQPQHF. DNA for the CDR3: TGCGCCAGCAGTGAGGCCACCGGGACGGGGGTCCGAAGCAATCAGCCCCAGCATTTT. This chain connects TRBV10-1 to TRBJ1-5; D might be TRBD1 (5 bases). Germline lookup yields CDR1 WNHNN and CDR2 SYGVQD (reference sequence). The CDR3 is made up of 19 amino acids. V lost 2 bases to trimming and J lost 1 base, with 21 bases between them.

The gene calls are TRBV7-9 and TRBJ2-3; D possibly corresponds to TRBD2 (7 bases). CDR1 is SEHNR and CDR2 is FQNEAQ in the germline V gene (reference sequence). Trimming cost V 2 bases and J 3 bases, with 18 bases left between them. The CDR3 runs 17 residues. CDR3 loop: CASSLWGREMWTDTQYF. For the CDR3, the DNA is TGTGCCAGCAGCTTATGGGGGCGGGAGATGTGGACAGATACGCAGTATTTT.

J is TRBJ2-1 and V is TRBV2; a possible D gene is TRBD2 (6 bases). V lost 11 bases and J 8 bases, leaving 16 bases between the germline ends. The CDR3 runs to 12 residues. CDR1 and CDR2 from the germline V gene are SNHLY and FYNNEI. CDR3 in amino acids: CAADGTYDEQFF. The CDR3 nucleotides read TGTGCCGCCGATGGGACTTACGATGAGCAGTTCTTC.

CDR3 DNA sequence: TGTGCCTGGAGTCCCACAGACACCATATATTTT. Translation gives CAWSPTDTIYF. The chain joins TRBV30 to TRBJ1-3; D is uncertain. V was pared by 2 bases and J by 8 bases, with 7 bases between. Germline V gene lookup returns CDR1 GTSNPN and CDR2 SVGIG (reference sequence). The CDR3 has 11 amino acids.

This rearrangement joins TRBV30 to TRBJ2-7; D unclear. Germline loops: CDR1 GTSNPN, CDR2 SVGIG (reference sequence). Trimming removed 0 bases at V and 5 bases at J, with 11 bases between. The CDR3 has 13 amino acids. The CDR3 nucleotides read TGTGCCTGGAGTGTACGGTCTATGAACGAGCAGTACTTC. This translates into CAWSVRSMNEQYF.

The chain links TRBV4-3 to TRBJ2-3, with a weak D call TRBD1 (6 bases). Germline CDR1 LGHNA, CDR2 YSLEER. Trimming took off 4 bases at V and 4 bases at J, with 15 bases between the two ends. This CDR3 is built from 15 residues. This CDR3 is CASSPFRGLADTQYF. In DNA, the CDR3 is TGCGCCAGCAGCCCTTTCAGGGGATTAGCAGATACGCAGTATTTT.

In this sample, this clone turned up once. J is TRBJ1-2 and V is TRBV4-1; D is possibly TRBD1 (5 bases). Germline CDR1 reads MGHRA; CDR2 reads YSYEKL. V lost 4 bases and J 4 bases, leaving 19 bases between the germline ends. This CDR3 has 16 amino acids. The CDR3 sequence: CASSRGVRIQGYGYTF. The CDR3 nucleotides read TGCGCCAGCAGCCGGGGGGTTAGAATTCAGGGCTATGGCTACACCTTC.

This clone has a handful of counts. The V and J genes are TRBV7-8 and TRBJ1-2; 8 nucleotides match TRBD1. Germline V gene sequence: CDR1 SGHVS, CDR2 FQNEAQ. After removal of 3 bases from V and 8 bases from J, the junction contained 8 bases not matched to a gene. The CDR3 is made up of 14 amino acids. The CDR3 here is CASSFQGQDLGYTF. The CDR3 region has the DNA TGTGCCAGCAGCTTCCAGGGACAGGATCTCGGCTACACCTTC. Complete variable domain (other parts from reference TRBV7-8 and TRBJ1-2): GAGVSQSPRYKVAKRGQDVALRCDPISGHVSLFWYQQALGQGPEFLTYFQNEAQLDKSGLPSDRFFAERPEGSVSTLKIQRTQQEDSAVYLCASSFQGQDLGYTFGSGTRLTVV.

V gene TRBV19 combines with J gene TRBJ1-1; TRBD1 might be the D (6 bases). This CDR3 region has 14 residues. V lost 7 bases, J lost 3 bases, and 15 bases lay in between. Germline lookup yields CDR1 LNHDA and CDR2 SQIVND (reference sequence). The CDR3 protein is CASKHQGSDTEAFF. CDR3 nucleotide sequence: TGTGCCAGTAAACATCAGGGGAGCGACACTGAAGCTTTCTTT.

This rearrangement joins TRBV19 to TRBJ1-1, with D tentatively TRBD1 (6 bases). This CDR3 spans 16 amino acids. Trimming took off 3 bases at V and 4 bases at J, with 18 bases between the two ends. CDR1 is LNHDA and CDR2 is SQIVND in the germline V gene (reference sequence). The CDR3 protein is CASSIEQGMYSTEAFF. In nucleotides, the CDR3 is TGTGCCAGTAGTATCGAACAGGGCATGTATAGCACTGAAGCTTTCTTT. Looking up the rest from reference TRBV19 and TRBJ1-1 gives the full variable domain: DGGITQSPKYLFRKEGQNVTLSCEQNLNHDAMYWYRQDPGQGLRLIYYSQIVNDFQKGDIAEGYSVSREKKESFPLTVTSAQKNPTAFYLCASSIEQGMYSTEAFFGQGTRLTVV.

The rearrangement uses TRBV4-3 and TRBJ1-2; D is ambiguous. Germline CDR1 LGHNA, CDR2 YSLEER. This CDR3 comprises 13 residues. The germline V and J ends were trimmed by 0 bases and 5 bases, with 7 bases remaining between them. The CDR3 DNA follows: TGCGCCAGCAGCCAAGATACCTATTATGGCTACACCTTC. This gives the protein CASSQDTYYGYTF.

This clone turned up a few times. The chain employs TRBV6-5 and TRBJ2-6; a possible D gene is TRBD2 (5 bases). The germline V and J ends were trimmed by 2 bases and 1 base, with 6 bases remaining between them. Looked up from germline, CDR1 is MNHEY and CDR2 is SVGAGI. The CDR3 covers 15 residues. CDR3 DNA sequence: TGTGCCAGCAGTTACGGGGAGTCTGGGGCCAACGTCCTGACTTTC. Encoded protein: CASSYGESGANVLTF.

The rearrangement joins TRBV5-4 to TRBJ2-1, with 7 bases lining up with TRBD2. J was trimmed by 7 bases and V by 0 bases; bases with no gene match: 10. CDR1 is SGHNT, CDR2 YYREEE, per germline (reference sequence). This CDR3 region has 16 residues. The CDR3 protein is CASSLAAGVQGNEQFF. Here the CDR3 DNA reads TGTGCCAGCAGCTTGGCCGCGGGAGTTCAGGGAAATGAGCAGTTCTTC.

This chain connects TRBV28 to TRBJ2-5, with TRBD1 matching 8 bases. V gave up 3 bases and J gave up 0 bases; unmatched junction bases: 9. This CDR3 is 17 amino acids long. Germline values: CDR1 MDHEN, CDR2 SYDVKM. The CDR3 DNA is TGTGCCAGCAGTTTCCCATGGGACAGGACTAACCAAGAGACCCAGTACTTC. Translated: CASSFPWDRTNQETQYF. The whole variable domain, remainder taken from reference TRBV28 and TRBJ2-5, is DVKVTQSSRYLVKRTGEKVFLECVQDMDHENMFWYRQDPGLGLRLIYFSYDVKMKEKGDIPEGYSVSREKKERFSLILESASTNQTSMYLCASSFPWDRTNQETQYFGPGTRLLVL.

CDR3 loop: CASIFPGYRENTEAFF. For the CDR3, the DNA is TGTGCCAGCATCTTCCCGGGGTACCGAGAGAACACTGAAGCTTTCTTT. The chain uses TRBV7-9 and TRBJ1-1; D unclear. The CDR3 is 16 residues long. Trimming removed 7 bases from V and 1 base from J, with 19 bases in between. Germline CDR1 SEHNR, CDR2 FQNEAQ (reference sequence).

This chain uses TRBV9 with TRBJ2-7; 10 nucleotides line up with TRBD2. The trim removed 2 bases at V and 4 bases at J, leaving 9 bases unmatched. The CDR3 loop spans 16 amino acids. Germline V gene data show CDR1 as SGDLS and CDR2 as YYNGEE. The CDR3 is CASSVADLAGDYEQYF. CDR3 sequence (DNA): TGTGCCAGCAGCGTGGCGGATCTAGCGGGAGATTACGAGCAGTACTTC.

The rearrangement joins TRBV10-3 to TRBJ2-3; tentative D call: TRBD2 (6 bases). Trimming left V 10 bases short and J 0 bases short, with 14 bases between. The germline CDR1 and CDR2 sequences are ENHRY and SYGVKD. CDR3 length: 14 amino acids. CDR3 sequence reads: CATRRGSSTDTQYF. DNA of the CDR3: TGTGCCACCCGGAGGGGATCTAGCACAGATACGCAGTATTTT.

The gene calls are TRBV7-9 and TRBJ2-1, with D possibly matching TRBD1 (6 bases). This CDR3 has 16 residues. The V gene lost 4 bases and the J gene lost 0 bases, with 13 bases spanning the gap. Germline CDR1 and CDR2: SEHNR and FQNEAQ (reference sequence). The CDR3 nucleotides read TGTGCCAGCAGCTCCCGTCACAGGGACTCCTACAATGAGCAGTTCTTC. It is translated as CASSSRHRDSYNEQFF.

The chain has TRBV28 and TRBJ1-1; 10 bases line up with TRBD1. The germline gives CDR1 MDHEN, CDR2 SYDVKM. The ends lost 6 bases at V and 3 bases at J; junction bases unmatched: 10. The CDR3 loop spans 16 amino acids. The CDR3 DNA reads TGTGCCAGCAGCCCATCCCCCGGACAGGGGGACACTGAAGCTTTCTTT. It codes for CASSPSPGQGDTEAFF.

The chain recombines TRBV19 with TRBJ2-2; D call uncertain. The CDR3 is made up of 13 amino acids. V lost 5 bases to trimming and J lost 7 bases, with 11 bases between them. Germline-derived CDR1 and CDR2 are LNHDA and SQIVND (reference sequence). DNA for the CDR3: TGTGCCAGTAGTCGCGATCGCTTCGGGGAGCTGTTTTTT. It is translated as CASSRDRFGELFF.

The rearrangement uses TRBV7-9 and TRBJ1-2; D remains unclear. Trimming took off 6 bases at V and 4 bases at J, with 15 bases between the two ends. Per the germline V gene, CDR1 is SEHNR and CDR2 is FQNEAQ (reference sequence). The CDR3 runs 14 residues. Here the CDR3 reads CASRRPGQSYGYTF. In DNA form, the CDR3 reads TGTGCCAGCAGACGACCGGGTCAGAGCTATGGCTACACCTTC.

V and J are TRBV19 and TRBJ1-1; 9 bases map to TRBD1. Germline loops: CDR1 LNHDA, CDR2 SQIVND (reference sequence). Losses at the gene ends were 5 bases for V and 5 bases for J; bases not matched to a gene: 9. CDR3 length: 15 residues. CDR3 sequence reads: CASSPQDRGGTEAFF. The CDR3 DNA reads TGTGCCAGTAGTCCTCAGGACAGGGGCGGGACTGAAGCTTTCTTT.